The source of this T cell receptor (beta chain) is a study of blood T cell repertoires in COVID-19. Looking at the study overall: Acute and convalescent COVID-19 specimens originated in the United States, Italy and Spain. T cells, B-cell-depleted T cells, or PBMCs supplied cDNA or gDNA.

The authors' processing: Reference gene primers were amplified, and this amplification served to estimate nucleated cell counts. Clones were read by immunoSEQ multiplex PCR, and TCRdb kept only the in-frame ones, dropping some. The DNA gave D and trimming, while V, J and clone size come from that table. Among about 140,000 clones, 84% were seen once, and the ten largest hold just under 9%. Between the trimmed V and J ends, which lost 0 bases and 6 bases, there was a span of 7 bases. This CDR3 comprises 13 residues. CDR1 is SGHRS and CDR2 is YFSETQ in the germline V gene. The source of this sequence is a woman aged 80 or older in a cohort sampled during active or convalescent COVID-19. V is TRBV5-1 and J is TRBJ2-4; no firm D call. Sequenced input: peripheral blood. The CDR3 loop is CASSLGLRNIQYF. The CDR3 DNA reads TGCGCCAGCAGCTTGGGGTTGAGAAACATTCAGTACTTC.